This T cell receptor beta chain was recovered during a study of shared clonotypes between healthy human individuals. About this clone: Its antigen is unknown.

Every subset's genomic DNA went evenly onto several immunoSEQ plates. Libraries were prepared by immunoSEQ multiplex PCR; TCRdb keeps only in-frame clonotypes and omits some of them. The data contain 1.6 million or so clones, roughly 95% of them singletons. Findings and limits, study-wide: Depth was large, yet rarefaction showed that sorted-subset sequencing was incomplete. Naive subsets generally exceeded memory subsets in estimated richness. When naive CD4 clonotypes were compared across a few donors, about 4.8% were shared.

This TCR was sampled from a young man in good health. The specimen was naive CD4+ T cells sorted from blood. The subset here: CD45RA+ positively selected.

The CDR3 nucleotides read TGCGCCAGCAGTAGCGAAGACAATGAGCAGTTCTTC. Residues: CASSSEDNEQFF. This sequence joins TRBV5-1 and TRBJ2-1; TRBD2 is a possible D gene (5 bases). The germline CDR1 and CDR2 sequences are SGHRS and YFSETQ. This CDR3 spans 12 amino acids. The V end was cut by 5 bases, the J end by 5 bases, with 8 bases between.